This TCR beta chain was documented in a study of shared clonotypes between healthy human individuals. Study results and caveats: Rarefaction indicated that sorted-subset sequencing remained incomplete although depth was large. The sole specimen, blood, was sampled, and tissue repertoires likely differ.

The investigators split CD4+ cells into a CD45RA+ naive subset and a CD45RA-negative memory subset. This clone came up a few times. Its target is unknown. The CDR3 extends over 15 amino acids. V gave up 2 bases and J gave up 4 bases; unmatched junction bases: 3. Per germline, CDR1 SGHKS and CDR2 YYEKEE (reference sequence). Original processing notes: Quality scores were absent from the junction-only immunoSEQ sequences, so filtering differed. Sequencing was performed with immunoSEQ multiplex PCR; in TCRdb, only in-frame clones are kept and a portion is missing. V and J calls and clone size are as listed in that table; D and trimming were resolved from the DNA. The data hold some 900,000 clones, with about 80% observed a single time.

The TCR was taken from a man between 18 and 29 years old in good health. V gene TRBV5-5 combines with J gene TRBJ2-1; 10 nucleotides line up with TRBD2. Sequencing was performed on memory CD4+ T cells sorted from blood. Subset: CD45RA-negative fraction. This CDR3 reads CASSLNSGGYNEQFF. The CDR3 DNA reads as TGTGCCAGCAGCTTAAATAGCGGGGGGTACAATGAGCAGTTCTTC.